These T cell receptor beta chains were read from a single sample in a study of blood T cell repertoires in COVID-19. The method was immunoSEQ multiplex PCR; TCRdb's version includes in-frame clones alone and lacks a portion of them. The top ten hold around 1.2% of the sample, which has approximately 400,000 clones, about 88% seen once. The sequenced material came from PBMCs or T cells enriched from blood (not recorded which). These receptors all stem from a woman between 18 and 30 years old who had recovered from COVID-19. Both conserved end residues are part of each CDR3. The order of the fields is J gene, CDR3 length, V gene, D gene, CDR3 DNA, CDR3 protein. The D gene is left open where the match is weak.

TRBJ1-2 13 TRBV5-1 - TGCGCCAGCAGCTTGGACGGAGATTATGGCTACACCTTC CASSLDGDYGYTF
TRBJ1-6 17 TRBV30 - TGTGCCTGGAGTTTAACGCTCCCGCAATCGTCGGGTTCACCCCTCCACTTT CAWSLTLPQSSGSPLHF
TRBJ1-2 14 TRBV29-1 TRBD1 TGCAGCGCTGGGACAGGCCGAGCTAACTATGGCTACACCTTC CSAGTGRANYGYTF
TRBJ1-2 15 TRBV6-5 - TGTGCCAGCAGCCCCGTGGGGGCCACCTACTATGGCTACACCTTC CASSPVGATYYGYTF
TRBJ2-1 13 TRBV10-3 - TGTGCCATCAGTCAGTCCCACCCAGATGAGCAGTTCTTC CAISQSHPDEQFF
TRBJ1-4 16 TRBV7-6 - TGTGCCAGCAGCTCCGAGGCACGAGGAACTAATGAAAAACTGTTTTTT CASSSEARGTNEKLFF
TRBJ1-1 12 TRBV29-1 - TGCAGCGTTCTAGTGTTTGACACTGAAGCTTTCTTT CSVLVFDTEAFF
TRBJ1-2 15 TRBV6-5 TRBD1 TGTGCCAGCAGTTACTCGAACAGGGGCGACTATGGCTACACCTTC CASSYSNRGDYGYTF
TRBJ1-3 15 TRBV5-1 TRBD1 TGCGCCAGCAGCTTCAGACAGGGGCCTGGAAACACCATATATTTT CASSFRQGPGNTIYF
TRBJ1-1 16 TRBV4-1 - TGCGCCAGCAGCCAATTGAACATCCGGGTGTACACTGAAGCTTTCTTT CASSQLNIRVYTEAFF